Shown below are 25 T cell receptor beta chains from a single sample sequenced in a study of T cell responses to AZD1222 COVID-19 vaccine. Profiled with immunoSEQ multiplex PCR; TCRdb holds only in-frame clones, not every one. The sample lists 120,000 or so clones; approximately 90% were seen once. Material: peripheral blood, obtained on day 0 of MenACWY control vaccination. The receptors here all came from an adult in good health.

The chain joins TRBV6-2 or TRBV6-3 to TRBJ2-7; TRBD2 matches at 10 bases. This CDR3 spans 16 amino acids. Germline V lookup: CDR1 MNHEY, CDR2 SVGEGT. With 4 bases clipped from V and 3 bases from J, the junction kept 9 bases outside the gene matches. This CDR3 is CASSSSASGSVYEQYF. The CDR3 DNA reads as TGTGCCAGCAGTTCTTCAGCTAGCGGGAGTGTCTACGAGCAGTACTTC.

This chain connects TRBV7-3 to TRBJ2-1; 8 bases align to TRBD2. The ends lost 5 bases at V and 4 bases at J; junction bases unmatched: 10. Germline loops: CDR1 SGHTA, CDR2 FQGTGA. The CDR3 is made up of 16 amino acids. The CDR3 bases are TGTGCCAGCAGCGGGCCGGGACTAGTGGAATACAATGAGCAGTTCTTC. Translation gives CASSGPGLVEYNEQFF.

The chain recombines TRBV4-1 with TRBJ2-7, with D tentatively TRBD1 (6 bases). V was cut by 6 bases and J by 5 bases, with 14 bases left in between. The CDR3 sequence is 13 residues long. Looked up from germline, CDR1 is MGHRA and CDR2 is YSYEKL. The CDR3 is CASSPTGSNEQYF. The CDR3 nucleotides read TGCGCCAGCAGTCCTACAGGGTCCAACGAGCAGTACTTC.

J is TRBJ2-7 and V is TRBV23-1; D is perhaps TRBD1 (5 bases). TRBV23-1 is classed as an ORF, of uncertain function. The CDR3 has 13 amino acids. Trimming removed 2 bases at V and 7 bases at J, with 12 bases between. CDR3 protein: CASSQPGHLEQYF. DNA for the CDR3: TGCGCCAGCAGTCAACCCGGACACCTAGAGCAGTACTTC.

The V gene is TRBV11-3, the J gene TRBJ2-7; D may be TRBD2 (6 bases). There are 15 residues in the CDR3. Trimming left V 4 bases short and J 0 bases short, with 13 bases between. CDR1 is SGHNT and CDR2 is YENEEA in the germline V gene. The CDR3, as DNA: TGTGCCAGCAGCTCCGCGGGGACCTCCTCCTACGAGCAGTACTTC. Its translation: CASSSAGTSSYEQYF.

The chain carries TRBV6-5 and TRBJ1-2, with D possibly matching TRBD1 (5 bases). V was pared by 2 bases and J by 6 bases, with 13 bases between. The CDR3 spans 14 residues. Germline V lookup: CDR1 MNHEY, CDR2 SVGAGI. CDR3 sequence (DNA): TGTGCCAGCAGTTACGGTACAGGTTTGGATGGCTACACCTTC. This translates into CASSYGTGLDGYTF.

The chain carries TRBV10-1 and TRBJ2-7; the match to TRBD2 covers 8 bases. The V gene's germline CDR1 is WNHNN and CDR2 SYGVQD (reference sequence). Unmatched junction bases numbered 8, after V lost 1 base and J lost 3 bases. The CDR3 loop spans 16 amino acids. The CDR3: CASSELASGPHYEQYF. CDR3 DNA: TGCGCCAGCAGTGAGTTGGCTAGCGGGCCTCACTACGAGCAGTACTTC.

The chain employs TRBV7-9 and TRBJ1-2; no firm D call. The V and J ends lost 4 bases and 2 bases respectively, with 5 bases between them. Per the germline V gene, CDR1 is SEHNR and CDR2 is FQNEAQ (reference sequence). The CDR3 consists of 12 residues. The CDR3 protein is CASSSENYGYTF. Here the CDR3 DNA reads TGTGCCAGCAGCTCTGAGAACTATGGCTACACCTTC.

This sequence joins TRBV9 and TRBJ1-2; no definite D call. The CDR3 contains 12 residues. Germline-derived CDR1 and CDR2 are SGDLS and YYNGEE. V was clipped by 1 base and J by 10 bases, with 11 bases between them. CDR3 in DNA: TGTGCCAGCAGCGTAACGGGAATAGACTACACCTTC. Translating gives CASSVTGIDYTF.

Written as DNA, the CDR3 is TGTGCCAGCAGCCAAACGGACAGACCCTACGAGCAGTACTTC. It translates to CASSQTDRPYEQYF. The rearrangement joins TRBV11-2 to TRBJ2-7; the D gene is possibly TRBD1 (6 bases). Trimming took off 5 bases at V and 2 bases at J, with 13 bases between the two ends. The CDR3 spans 14 residues. Germline CDR1 reads SGHAT; CDR2 reads FQNNGV.

The V call is TRBV6-1, the J call TRBJ1-2; no clear D. The germline gives CDR1 MNHNS, CDR2 SASEGT. The CDR3 has 12 amino acids. V was shortened by 3 bases and J by 0 bases, with 2 bases between the two germline ends. Here the CDR3 DNA reads TGTGCCAGCAGTGACGCTAACTATGGCTACACCTTC. Translated: CASSDANYGYTF.

CDR3 nucleotides: TGTGCCAGCAGCTGGGACGGGAGCTCCTACGAGCAGTACTTC. It translates to CASSWDGSSYEQYF. V gene TRBV5-4 combines with J gene TRBJ2-7, with D perhaps TRBD2 (6 bases). The CDR3 runs 14 residues. V lost 3 bases to trimming and J lost 0 bases, with 10 bases between them. Germline-derived CDR1 and CDR2 are SGHNT and YYREEE (reference sequence).

The chain has TRBV30 and TRBJ2-7; 7 nucleotides line up with TRBD1. CDR1 and CDR2 (germline): GTSNPN, SVGIG (reference sequence). This CDR3 is 13 amino acids long. V dropped 4 bases and J dropped 5; count of bases not matched to a gene: 8. This chain's CDR3 is CAWKDRSRNEQYF. CDR3 coding DNA: TGTGCCTGGAAGGACAGGAGCAGGAACGAGCAGTACTTC.

The chain uses TRBV9 and TRBJ2-7; 9 bases fit TRBD1. This CDR3 comprises 15 residues. Germline CDR1 and CDR2: SGDLS and YYNGEE. J lost 2 bases, V lost 4 bases, and 7 bases had no gene match. The CDR3 spells CASSPPGQGPYEQYF. For the CDR3, the DNA is TGTGCCAGCAGCCCTCCGGGACAGGGCCCCTACGAGCAGTACTTC.

The rearrangement joins TRBV5-6 to TRBJ2-3; no definite D call. The germline CDR1 and CDR2 sequences are SGHDT and YYEEEE. This CDR3 comprises 15 residues. Between the trimmed V and J ends, which lost 0 bases and 4 bases, there was a span of 12 bases. As DNA, the CDR3 is TGTGCCAGCAGCTTGGTCGGGCTAGATCCAGATACGCAGTATTTT. Protein product: CASSLVGLDPDTQYF.

The count of this clone is one. V is TRBV6-5 and J is TRBJ1-3; tentative D call: TRBD1 (5 bases). The CDR3 runs to 14 residues. Germline CDR1 MNHEY, CDR2 SVGAGI. Trimming stripped 7 bases from V and 2 bases from J, with 12 bases between. In DNA, the CDR3 is TGTGCCAGCAACCCAGGGTTGGCTGGAAACACCATATATTTT. Residues: CASNPGLAGNTIYF.

The chain joins TRBV7-9 to TRBJ1-6; D may be TRBD1 (5 bases). V lost 0 bases and J lost 6, with 9 bases in between. The CDR3 loop spans 15 amino acids. Germline-derived CDR1 and CDR2 are SEHNR and FQNEAQ (reference sequence). CDR3 DNA: TGTGCCAGCAGCTTAGCGGGGCCGGGTAATTCACCCCTCCACTTT. This gives the protein CASSLAGPGNSPLHF.

The chain links TRBV9 to TRBJ2-7, with D hard to call. Trimming removed 0 bases from V and 1 base from J, with 17 bases in between. Germline V gene lookup returns CDR1 SGDLS and CDR2 YYNGEE. The CDR3 has 17 amino acids. The CDR3 sequence is CASSVASPGHYSYEQYF. CDR3 sequence (DNA): TGTGCCAGCAGCGTAGCATCACCAGGCCACTATTCCTACGAGCAGTACTTC.

The chain is built from TRBV15 and TRBJ1-5; D not resolved. V lost 3 bases and J 5 bases, leaving 2 bases between the germline ends. The CDR3 covers 11 residues. Germline CDR1 reads LNHNV; CDR2 reads YYDKDF (reference sequence). Written as DNA, the CDR3 is TGTGCCACCAGCAGGGATCAGCCCCAGCATTTT. Residues: CATSRDQPQHF.

Worth noting for this clone: The sample has other DNA sequences that encode this CDR3 too. The chain employs TRBV2 and TRBJ1-1, with 8 bases that match TRBD1. From germline, CDR1 is SNHLY and CDR2 FYNNEI. This CDR3 region has 13 residues. J was trimmed by 1 base and V by 6 bases; bases with no gene match: 1. CDR3 residues: CASSGQGNTEAFF. The CDR3 nucleotides read TGTGCCAGCAGCGGACAGGGGAACACTGAAGCTTTCTTT.

CDR3: CASSVEEGAGNTIYF. In DNA, the CDR3 is TGTGCCAGCAGCGTAGAGGAGGGGGCTGGAAACACCATATATTTT. The rearrangement links TRBV9 to TRBJ1-3, with D tentatively TRBD1 (6 bases). The CDR3 is made up of 15 amino acids. CDR1 SGDLS and CDR2 YYNGEE come from the germline V gene. The ends were cut back, 0 bases at V and 2 bases at J, with 9 bases in the middle.

This clone was observed a handful of times. The chain links TRBV5-4 to TRBJ2-7; 9 bases align to TRBD2. The CDR3 spans 17 residues. Trimming took 1 base from V and 7 from J; bases not matched to a gene: 15. Germline lookup yields CDR1 SGHNT and CDR2 YYREEE (reference sequence). The chain's CDR3 is CASSLHPSGVTFGEQYF. For the CDR3, the DNA is TGTGCCAGCAGCTTGCACCCTAGCGGGGTCACCTTTGGGGAGCAGTACTTC.

The chain employs TRBV7-9 and TRBJ1-1; D unclear. The V gene lost 4 bases and the J gene lost 1 base, with 10 bases spanning the gap. Germline CDR1 is SEHNR and CDR2 is FQNEAQ (reference sequence). This CDR3 region has 14 residues. The CDR3 bases are TGTGCCAGCAGCTCCGACGGCGGGAACACTGAAGCTTTCTTT. Amino acid sequence: CASSSDGGNTEAFF.

The CDR3 region has the DNA TGTGCCAGTCGCGACGGGCCTAGCAATCAGCCCCAGCATTTT. Its protein is CASRDGPSNQPQHF. This chain links TRBV19 with TRBJ1-5; no definite D call. This CDR3 comprises 14 residues. With 8 bases removed from V and 0 bases from J, the gap between germline ends came to 11 bases. Germline V gives CDR1 LNHDA, CDR2 SQIVND (reference sequence).

The chain combines TRBV7-3 with TRBJ2-1, with a possible D match to TRBD1 (5 bases). The CDR3 spans 14 residues. V was cut by 2 bases and J by 9 bases, with 14 bases left in between. Germline CDR1 reads SGHTA; CDR2 reads FQGTGA. Here the CDR3 DNA reads TGTGCCAGCAGCTTAGGTGAACAGGCTACTGAGCAGTTCTTC. Translation: CASSLGEQATEQFF.